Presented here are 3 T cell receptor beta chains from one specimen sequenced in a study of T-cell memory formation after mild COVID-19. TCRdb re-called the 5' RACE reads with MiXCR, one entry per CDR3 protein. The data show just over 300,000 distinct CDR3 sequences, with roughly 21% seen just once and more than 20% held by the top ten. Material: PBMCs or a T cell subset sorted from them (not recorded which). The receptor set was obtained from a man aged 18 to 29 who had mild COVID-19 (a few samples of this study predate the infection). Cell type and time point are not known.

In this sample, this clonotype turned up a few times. The CDR3 loop reads CASSSGLAKTQYF. The CDR3 DNA follows: TGTGCCAGCAGTTCCGGACTAGCGAAGACCCAGTACTTC. The rearrangement joins TRBV12-3 or TRBV12-4 to TRBJ2-5, with 9 positions matching TRBD2. The trim removed 4 bases at V and 6 bases at J, leaving 3 bases unmatched. The CDR3 spans 13 residues.

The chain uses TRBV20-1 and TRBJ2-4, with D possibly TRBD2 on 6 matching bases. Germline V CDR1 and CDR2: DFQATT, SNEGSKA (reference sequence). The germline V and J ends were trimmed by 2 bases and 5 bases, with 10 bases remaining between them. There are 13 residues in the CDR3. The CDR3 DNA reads TGCAGTGCTAGAACTTTAGCGGAAAACATTCAGTACTTC. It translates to CSARTLAENIQYF.

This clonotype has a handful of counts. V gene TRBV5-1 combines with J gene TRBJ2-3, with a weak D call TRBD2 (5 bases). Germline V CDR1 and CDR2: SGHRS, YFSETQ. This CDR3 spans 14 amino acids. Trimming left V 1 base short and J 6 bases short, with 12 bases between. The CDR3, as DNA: TGCGCCAGCAGCTTGAATAGCGTTGGGGATACGCAGTATTTT. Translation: CASSLNSVGDTQYF. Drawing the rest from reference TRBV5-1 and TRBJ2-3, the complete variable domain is KAGVTQTPRYLIKTRGQQVTLSCSPISGHRSVSWYQQTPGQGLQFLFEYFSETQRNKGNFPGRFSGRQFSNSRSEMNVSTLELGDSALYLCASSLNSVGDTQYFGPGTRLTVL.